A single sample is the source of the 20 T cell receptor beta chains below, sequenced in a study of shared clonotypes between healthy human individuals. The data were produced by immunoSEQ multiplex PCR, yet TCRdb's version contains in-frame clones alone and is incomplete. The sample has 2.3 million or so clones, over 90% seen once; the top ten hold 0.39%. The specimen sequenced was naive CD4+ T cells from PBMCs. Subset denoted: CD45RA+ positively selected. The receptors shown here come from a man aged 18 to 30 in good health. Some clones in this sample may be carry-over from other donors' samples.

The V call is TRBV5-1, the J call TRBJ2-1; TRBD2 agrees at 8 bases. Germline lookup yields CDR1 SGHRS and CDR2 YFSETQ. The J segment lost 4 bases and the V segment lost 1 base, leaving 10 bases of the junction unmatched. This CDR3 is built from 17 residues. The CDR3 loop reads CASSLFIAGRGYNEQFF. The CDR3 bases are TGCGCCAGCAGCTTGTTCATAGCGGGAAGAGGGTACAATGAGCAGTTCTTC.

The table lists this clone with a count of one. The rearrangement joins TRBV28 to TRBJ2-1; D possibly corresponds to TRBD2 (6 bases). Germline loops: CDR1 MDHEN, CDR2 SYDVKM. The ends were cut back, 2 bases at V and 5 bases at J, with 13 bases in the middle. The CDR3 loop spans 15 amino acids. CDR3 residues: CASSLTREYDNEQFF. For the CDR3, the DNA is TGTGCCAGCAGTTTAACTCGGGAGTACGACAATGAGCAGTTCTTC. Full variable domain (rest looked up from reference TRBV28 and TRBJ2-1): DVKVTQSSRYLVKRTGEKVFLECVQDMDHENMFWYRQDPGLGLRLIYFSYDVKMKEKGDIPEGYSVSREKKERFSLILESASTNQTSMYLCASSLTREYDNEQFFGPGTRLTVL.

The V call is TRBV7-3, the J call TRBJ2-1; D is undetermined. The V gene lost 1 base and the J gene lost 10 bases, with 8 bases spanning the gap. The length of the CDR3 is 12 residues. CDR1 SGHTA and CDR2 FQGTGA come from the germline V gene. This CDR3 reads CASSLRSGEQFF. The CDR3, as DNA: TGTGCCAGCAGCTTAAGGAGTGGGGAGCAGTTCTTC. The variable domain in full, with the rest retrieved from reference TRBV7-3 and TRBJ2-1, is GAGVSQTPSNKVTEKGKYVELRCDPISGHTALYWYRQSLGQGPEFLIYFQGTGAADDSGLPNDRFFAVRPEGSVSTLKIQRTERGDSAVYLCASSLRSGEQFFGPGTRLTVL.

The rearrangement uses TRBV25-1 and TRBJ2-3; D gene ambiguous. The V gene lost 2 bases and the J gene lost 2 bases, with 17 bases spanning the gap. This CDR3 has 17 residues. Germline CDR1 is MGHDK and CDR2 is SYGVNS. Here the CDR3 reads CASSEGRVGRATDTQYF. In DNA, the CDR3 is TGTGCCAGCAGTGAAGGCCGTGTGGGCCGCGCCACAGATACGCAGTATTTT. Looking up the rest from reference TRBV25-1 and TRBJ2-3 gives the full variable domain: EADIYQTPRYLVIGTGKKITLECSQTMGHDKMYWYQQDPGMELHLIHYSYGVNSTEKGDLSSESTVSRIRTEHFPLTLESARPSHTSQYLCASSEGRVGRATDTQYFGPGTRLTVL.

The genes are TRBV23-1 and TRBJ2-7, with 9 bases lining up with TRBD1. TRBV23-1 is an open reading frame whose function is uncertain. V shed 3 bases and J 3 bases; nucleotides not matched to a gene: 6. The CDR3 consists of 15 residues. The CDR3 spells CASSHAGTGYYEQYF. The CDR3 region has the DNA TGCGCCAGCAGTCACGCCGGGACAGGGTACTACGAGCAGTACTTC.

A word on this clone: The same CDR3 also results from other DNA sequences found in this sample. The chain is built from TRBV9 and TRBJ1-1, with 10 nucleotides matching TRBD1. Losses at the gene ends were 4 bases for V and 1 base for J; bases not matched to a gene: 4. The CDR3 contains 15 residues. Germline CDR1 is SGDLS and CDR2 is YYNGEE. For the CDR3, the DNA is TGTGCCAGCAGCTCAGGGACAGGGGCGAACACTGAAGCTTTCTTT. Amino acids: CASSSGTGANTEAFF.

The rearrangement links TRBV7-9 to TRBJ2-4; a possible D gene is TRBD1 (5 bases). The CDR3 contains 17 residues. Trimming cost V 1 base and J 1 base, with 14 bases left between them. Per the germline V gene, CDR1 is SEHNR and CDR2 is FQNEAQ (reference sequence). Here the CDR3 reads CASSLEAAGAAKNIQYF. The CDR3 DNA follows: TGTGCCAGCAGCTTAGAGGCAGCTGGGGCCGCCAAAAACATTCAGTACTTC.

Here the CDR3 DNA reads TGTGCCAGCAGCTTAGGGGGACAGGGTATACGTGACGAGCAGTACTTC. This gives the protein CASSLGGQGIRDEQYF. The gene calls are TRBV7-9 and TRBJ2-7, with TRBD1 identical over 9 bases. The CDR3 sequence is 16 residues long. Germline V gene sequence: CDR1 SEHNR, CDR2 FQNEAQ (reference sequence). Trimming took 1 base from V and 5 from J; bases not matched to a gene: 9. The full variable domain, with the rest looked up from reference TRBV7-9 and TRBJ2-7, is DTGVSQNPRHKITKRGQNVTFRCDPISEHNRLYWYRQTLGQGPEFLTYFQNEAQLEKSRLLSDRFSAERPKGSFSTLEIQRTEQGDSAMYLCASSLGGQGIRDEQYFGPGTRLTVT.

This rearrangement joins TRBV28 to TRBJ1-2; D uncertain. Trimming removed 9 bases from V and 8 bases from J, with 19 bases in between. Germline V gene lookup returns CDR1 MDHEN and CDR2 SYDVKM. This CDR3 has 13 amino acids. The CDR3 coding sequence is TGTGCCAGTCTCCAATATCGGGGAGAGGGCTACACCTTC. Its translation is CASLQYRGEGYTF.

The gene calls are TRBV28 and TRBJ2-7, with 8 bases fitting TRBD1. CDR1 and CDR2 from the germline V gene are MDHEN and SYDVKM. Losses at the gene ends were 5 bases for V and 6 bases for J; bases not matched to a gene: 15. The CDR3 length is 16 residues. DNA for the CDR3: TGTGCCAGCAGTCTGAATCTCGGGCAGGGGGCGTTCGAGCAGTACTTC. Protein: CASSLNLGQGAFEQYF.

This chain links TRBV5-1 with TRBJ2-2; maybe TRBD2 (5 bases). Germline V lookup: CDR1 SGHRS, CDR2 YFSETQ. Trimming pared 9 bases from V and 7 bases from J, leaving 16 bases between. There are 13 residues in the CDR3. CDR3 nucleotide sequence: TGCGCCACCTCAGCCACCGGGGTCGGGGAGCTGTTTTTT. This encodes CATSATGVGELFF. The full variable domain, rest sourced from reference TRBV5-1 and TRBJ2-2, is KAGVTQTPRYLIKTRGQQVTLSCSPISGHRSVSWYQQTPGQGLQFLFEYFSETQRNKGNFPGRFSGRQFSNSRSEMNVSTLELGDSALYLCATSATGVGELFFGEGSRLTVL.

V is TRBV10-3 and J is TRBJ1-2, with D maybe TRBD1 (6 bases). The CDR3 has 13 amino acids. CDR1 ENHRY and CDR2 SYGVKD come from the germline V gene. Trimming cost V 3 bases and J 7 bases, with 12 bases left between them. CDR3 loop: CAISEVQGSGYTF. In nucleotides, the CDR3 is TGTGCCATCAGTGAAGTACAGGGTTCTGGCTACACCTTC.

The rearrangement joins TRBV7-9 to TRBJ1-5; no clear D. This CDR3 has 14 residues. V was shortened by 6 bases and J by 0 bases, with 9 bases between the two germline ends. Germline lookup yields CDR1 SEHNR and CDR2 FQNEAQ (reference sequence). CDR3 sequence (DNA): TGTGCCAGCAGGGCCGAGAGTAGCAATCAGCCCCAGCATTTT. Its protein is CASRAESSNQPQHF.

Remarks on this clone: The same CDR3 is also encoded by other DNA sequences in this sample. This chain uses TRBV9 with TRBJ2-7, with D unclear. V was trimmed by 0 bases and J by 6 bases, leaving 4 bases between them. The germline CDR1 and CDR2 sequences are SGDLS and YYNGEE. The CDR3 loop spans 11 amino acids. CDR3 bases: TGTGCCAGCAGCGTAGGCTCCGAGCAGTACTTC. It encodes CASSVGSEQYF. Supplemented by reference TRBV9 and TRBJ2-7, the full variable domain reads DSGVTQTPKHLITATGQRVTLRCSPRSGDLSVYWYQQSLDQGLQFLIQYYNGEERAKGNILERFSAQQFPDLHSELNLSSLELGDSALYFCASSVGSEQYFGPGTRLTVT.

The chain combines TRBV19 with TRBJ2-1; D is possibly TRBD1 (5 bases). Germline values: CDR1 LNHDA, CDR2 SQIVND (reference sequence). V was cut by 7 bases and J by 8 bases, with 15 bases left in between. This CDR3 comprises 13 residues. CDR3 sequence (DNA): TGTGCCAGTATCTCTCGAGTAGGGGATGAGCAGTTCTTC. It codes for CASISRVGDEQFF.

This rearrangement joins TRBV28 to TRBJ2-3; maybe TRBD2 (6 bases). Per germline, CDR1 MDHEN and CDR2 SYDVKM. The CDR3 has 17 residues. Trimming removed 3 bases at V and 2 bases at J, with 18 bases between. This chain's CDR3 is CASSFGGALGNTDTQYF. Written as DNA, the CDR3 is TGTGCCAGCAGTTTTGGAGGGGCGCTGGGAAACACAGATACGCAGTATTTT.

J is TRBJ2-3 and V is TRBV6-1; D might be TRBD1 (7 bases). V lost 3 bases and J lost 4, with 17 bases in between. Germline V CDR1 and CDR2: MNHNS, SASEGT. This CDR3 is built from 16 residues. As DNA, the CDR3 is TGTGCCAGCAGTGAGGTCGGAGGGGGCGTCGCAGATACGCAGTATTTT. It specifies CASSEVGGGVADTQYF.

This chain uses TRBV9 with TRBJ1-1, with D hard to call. Per germline, CDR1 SGDLS and CDR2 YYNGEE. The CDR3 length is 13 residues. Trimming removed 1 base from V and 9 bases from J, with 13 bases in between. CDR3 bases: TGTGCCAGCAGCGTATCCCCAAATAGACAAGCTTTCTTT. Translation gives CASSVSPNRQAFF.

The chain joins TRBV27 to TRBJ2-7; 7 bases align to TRBD2. Germline V lookup: CDR1 MNHEY, CDR2 SMNVEV (reference sequence). V lost 6 bases, J lost 3 bases, and 8 bases stayed unmatched. CDR3 length equals 14 residues. The CDR3 DNA reads TGTGCCAGCAGAAGCGGGGAGCTAAACTACGAGCAGTACTTC. Its protein is CASRSGELNYEQYF.

This chain uses TRBV19 with TRBJ2-6, with 7 positions matching TRBD1. After removal of 2 bases from V and 2 bases from J, the junction contained 15 bases not matched to a gene. The CDR3 has 20 residues. CDR1 is LNHDA, CDR2 SQIVND, per germline (reference sequence). The CDR3 nucleotides read TGTGCCAGTAGTATACGCCCGGGACAGATGTGGAGGACTGGGGCCAACGTCCTGACTTTC. Protein sequence: CASSIRPGQMWRTGANVLTF.